This is a list of T cell receptor beta chains from one sample in a study of glioma-infiltrating T cells after dendritic cell vaccination. Clones were sequenced by immunoSEQ multiplex PCR, and TCRdb holds only the in-frame ones, with some missing. The sample shows about 65,000 clones, approximately 89% of them seen only once. The specimen was blood, collected after dendritic cell vaccination. Every receptor here comes from a human donor with glioblastoma. Both conserved end residues are part of each CDR3. Each record gives: V gene, D gene, J gene, clone size, CDR3 protein, CDR3 DNA. A D gene is named only where the DNA matches it firmly. Expanded clones get a size class; other rows say once, few or many, or leave the size out.

TRBV4-3,NA,TRBJ1-1,NA,CASSQVSGAVAEAFF,TGCGCCAGCAGCCAAGTATCAGGGGCGGTTGCTGAAGCTTTCTTT
TRBV7-2,TRBD1,TRBJ1-2,NA,CASSSTGGIDYTF,TGTGCCAGCAGCTCCACAGGGGGAATCGACTACACCTTC
TRBV9,TRBD1,TRBJ2-2,NA,CASSPRQGINTGELFF,TGTGCCAGCAGCCCCAGACAGGGTATTAACACCGGGGAGCTGTTTTTT
TRBV6-6,NA,TRBJ1-5,NA,CASSQGSNQPQHF,TGTGCCAGCAGCCAGGGTAGCAATCAGCCCCAGCATTTT
TRBV7-9,TRBD1,TRBJ1-1,once,CASSSRDRTTEAFF,TGTGCCAGCAGCTCCCGGGACAGAACCACTGAAGCTTTCTTT
TRBV11-2,TRBD1,TRBJ2-7,NA,CASSLVSDRGYEQYF,TGTGCCAGCAGCTTAGTCTCCGACAGGGGTTACGAGCAGTACTTC
TRBV4-2,TRBD2,TRBJ2-2,NA,CASSQGTSGRVTGELFF,TGTGCCAGCAGCCAAGGTACGAGCGGGAGGGTCACCGGGGAGCTGTTTTTT
TRBV6-5,NA,TRBJ1-2,once,CASSEAGSYGYTF,TGTGCCAGCAGTGAAGCGGGGAGCTATGGCTACACCTTC
TRBV7-2,TRBD1,TRBJ2-7,NA,CASSAGQGALGEQYF,TGTGCCAGCAGCGCCGGACAGGGGGCCTTGGGCGAGCAGTACTTC
TRBV9,TRBD2,TRBJ2-1,NA,CASSVDPGLAQNEQFF,TGTGCCAGCAGCGTAGATCCGGGACTAGCGCAGAATGAGCAGTTCTTC
TRBV7-9,TRBD1,TRBJ2-5,NA,CASSLGQGQETQYF,TGTGCCAGCAGCTTGGGACAGGGGCAAGAGACCCAGTACTTC
TRBV6-6,TRBD1,TRBJ1-2,NA,CAVKGQPGYGYTF,TGTGCCGTAAAGGGACAGCCGGGCTATGGCTACACCTTC
TRBV5-1,NA,TRBJ1-1,NA,CASSPGQSLNTEAFF,TGCGCCAGCAGCCCCGGACAGAGTTTGAACACTGAAGCTTTCTTT
TRBV7-3,TRBD2,TRBJ2-1,NA,CASSLTPGSGSIEQFF,TGTGCCAGCAGCTTAACCCCGGGAAGCGGGAGTATCGAGCAGTTCTTC
TRBV10-2,NA,TRBJ1-5,once,CASSESTGRNQPQHF,TGCGCCAGCAGTGAGTCGACCGGGAGAAATCAGCCCCAGCATTTT
TRBV6-5,NA,TRBJ2-7,NA,CASSSQGYEQYF,TGTGCCAGCAGTAGCCAGGGTTACGAGCAGTACTTC
TRBV6-4,NA,TRBJ1-1,NA,CASSLTGNTEAFF,TGTGCCAGCAGCCTGACAGGGAACACTGAAGCTTTCTTT
TRBV7-9,NA,TRBJ2-1,once,CASSISGNEQFF,TGTGCCAGCAGCATTTCGGGAAATGAGCAGTTCTTC
TRBV6-5,NA,TRBJ2-7,NA,CASSYLYEQYF,TGTGCCAGCAGTTACCTCTACGAGCAGTACTTC
TRBV5-6,TRBD1,TRBJ1-2,NA,CASSPTDRGYGYTF,TGTGCCAGCAGCCCGACGGACAGGGGTTATGGCTACACCTTC
TRBV5-5,NA,TRBJ2-7,NA,CASSFEISGFTYEQYF,TGTGCCAGCAGCTTCGAAATATCAGGGTTCACCTACGAGCAGTACTTC
TRBV15,NA,TRBJ2-3,few,CATSRDKAADTQYF,TGTGCCACCAGCAGAGATAAGGCGGCGGATACGCAGTATTTT
TRBV9,TRBD1,TRBJ1-4,NA,CASSVDRAPEKLFF,TGTGCCAGCAGCGTCGACAGGGCCCCTGAAAAACTGTTTTTT
TRBV5-1,NA,TRBJ1-1,few,CASSWGQNTEAFF,TGCGCCAGCAGCTGGGGACAGAACACTGAAGCTTTCTTT